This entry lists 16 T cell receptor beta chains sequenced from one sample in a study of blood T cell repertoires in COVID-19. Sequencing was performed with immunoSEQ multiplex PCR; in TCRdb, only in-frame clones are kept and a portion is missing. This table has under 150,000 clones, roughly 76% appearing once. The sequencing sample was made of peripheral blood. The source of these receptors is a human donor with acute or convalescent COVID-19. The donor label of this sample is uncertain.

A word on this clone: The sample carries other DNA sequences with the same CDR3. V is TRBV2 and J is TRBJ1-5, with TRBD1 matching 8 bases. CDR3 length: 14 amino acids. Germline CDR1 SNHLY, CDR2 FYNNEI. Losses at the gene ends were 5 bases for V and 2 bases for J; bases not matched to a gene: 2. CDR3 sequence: CASSSGQGNQPQHF. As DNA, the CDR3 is TGTGCCAGCAGTTCGGGACAGGGCAATCAGCCCCAGCATTTT.

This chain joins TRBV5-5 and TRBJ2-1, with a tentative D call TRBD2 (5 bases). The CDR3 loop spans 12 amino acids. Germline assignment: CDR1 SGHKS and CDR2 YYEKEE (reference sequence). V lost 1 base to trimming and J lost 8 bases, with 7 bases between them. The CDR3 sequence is CASSLPRDEQFF. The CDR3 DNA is TGTGCCAGCAGCTTGCCGCGGGATGAGCAGTTCTTC.

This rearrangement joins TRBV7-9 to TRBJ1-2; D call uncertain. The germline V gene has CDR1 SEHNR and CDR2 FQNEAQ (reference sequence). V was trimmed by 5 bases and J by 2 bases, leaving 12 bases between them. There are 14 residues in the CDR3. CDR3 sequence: CASSPAGTNYGYTF. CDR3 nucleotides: TGTGCCAGCAGCCCCGCAGGAACCAACTATGGCTACACCTTC. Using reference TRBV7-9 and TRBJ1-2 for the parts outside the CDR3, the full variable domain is DTGVSQNPRHKITKRGQNVTFRCDPISEHNRLYWYRQTLGQGPEFLTYFQNEAQLEKSRLLSDRFSAERPKGSFSTLEIQRTEQGDSAMYLCASSPAGTNYGYTFGSGTRLTVV.

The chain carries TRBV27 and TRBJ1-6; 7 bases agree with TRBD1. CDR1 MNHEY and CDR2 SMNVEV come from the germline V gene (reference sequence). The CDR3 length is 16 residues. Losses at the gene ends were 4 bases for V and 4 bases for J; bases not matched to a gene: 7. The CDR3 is CASSSGQESYNSPLHF. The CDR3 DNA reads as TGTGCCAGCAGTTCTGGACAGGAATCTTATAATTCACCCCTCCACTTT.

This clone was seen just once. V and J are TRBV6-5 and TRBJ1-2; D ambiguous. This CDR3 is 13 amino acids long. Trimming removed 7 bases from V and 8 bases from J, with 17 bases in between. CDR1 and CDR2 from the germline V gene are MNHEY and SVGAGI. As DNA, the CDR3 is TGTGCCAGCACCTACTCCGGAGGTAAAGGCTACACCTTC. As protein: CASTYSGGKGYTF.

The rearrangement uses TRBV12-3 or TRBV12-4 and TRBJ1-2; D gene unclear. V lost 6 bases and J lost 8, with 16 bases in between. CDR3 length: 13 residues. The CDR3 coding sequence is TGTGCCAGCAGAACTAGCTCCTCTAGGGGCTACACCTTC. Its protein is CASRTSSSRGYTF.

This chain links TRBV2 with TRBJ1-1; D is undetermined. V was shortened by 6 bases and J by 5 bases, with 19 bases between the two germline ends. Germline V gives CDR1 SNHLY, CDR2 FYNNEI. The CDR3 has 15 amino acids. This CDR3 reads CASRDKDFLWTEAFF. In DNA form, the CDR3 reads TGTGCCAGCAGGGATAAGGACTTTCTGTGGACTGAAGCTTTCTTT.

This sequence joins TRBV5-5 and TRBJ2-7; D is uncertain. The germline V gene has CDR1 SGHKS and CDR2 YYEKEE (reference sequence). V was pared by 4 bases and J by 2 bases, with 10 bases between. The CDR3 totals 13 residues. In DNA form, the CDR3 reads TGTGCCAGCAGCCTCCTATTAACCTACGAGCAGTACTTC. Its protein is CASSLLLTYEQYF. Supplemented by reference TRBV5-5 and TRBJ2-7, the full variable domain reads DAGVTQSPTHLIKTRGQQVTLRCSPISGHKSVSWYQQVLGQGPQFIFQYYEKEERGRGNFPDRFSARQFPNYSSELNVNALLLGDSALYLCASSLLLTYEQYFGPGTRLTVT.

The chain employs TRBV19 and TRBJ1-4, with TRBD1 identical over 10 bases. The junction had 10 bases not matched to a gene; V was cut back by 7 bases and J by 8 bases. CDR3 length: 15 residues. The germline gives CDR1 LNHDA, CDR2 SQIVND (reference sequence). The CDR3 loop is CASTGDRGRREKLFF. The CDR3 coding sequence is TGTGCCAGTACTGGGGACAGGGGCCGAAGGGAAAAACTGTTTTTT.

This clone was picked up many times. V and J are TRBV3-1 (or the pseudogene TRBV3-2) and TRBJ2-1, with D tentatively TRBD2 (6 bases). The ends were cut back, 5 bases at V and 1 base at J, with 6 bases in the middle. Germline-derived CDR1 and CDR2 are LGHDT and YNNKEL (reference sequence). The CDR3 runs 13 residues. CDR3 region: CASSGLSYNEQFF. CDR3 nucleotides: TGTGCCAGCAGCGGACTATCCTACAATGAGCAGTTCTTC.

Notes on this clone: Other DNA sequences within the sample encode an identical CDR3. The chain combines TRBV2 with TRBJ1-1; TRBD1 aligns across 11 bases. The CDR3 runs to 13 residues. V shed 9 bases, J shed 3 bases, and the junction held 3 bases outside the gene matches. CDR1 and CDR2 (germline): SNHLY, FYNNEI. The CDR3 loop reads CASRGQGDTEAFF. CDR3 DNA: TGTGCCAGTAGGGGACAGGGGGACACTGAAGCTTTCTTT.

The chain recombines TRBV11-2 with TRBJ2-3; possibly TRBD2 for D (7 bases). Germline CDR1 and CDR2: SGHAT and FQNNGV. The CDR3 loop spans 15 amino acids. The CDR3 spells CATAGGPSMADTQYF. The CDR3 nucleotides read TGTGCGACAGCCGGGGGGCCCTCAATGGCAGATACGCAGTATTTT.

CDR3 bases: TGTGCCAGCAGCTTAGGGCAGGGGGTGGACGAGCAGTACTTC. As protein: CASSLGQGVDEQYF. This chain connects TRBV7-9 to TRBJ2-7, with 7 bases lining up with TRBD1. CDR3 size: 14 residues. In germline, CDR1 is SEHNR, CDR2 FQNEAQ (reference sequence). Trimming cost V 1 base and J 5 bases; bases outside gene matches: 5.

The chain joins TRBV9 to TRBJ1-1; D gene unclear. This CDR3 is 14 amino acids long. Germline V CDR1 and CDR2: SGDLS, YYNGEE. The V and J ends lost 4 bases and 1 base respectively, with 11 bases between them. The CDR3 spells CASSPASGNTEAFF. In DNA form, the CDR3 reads TGTGCCAGCAGCCCTGCTTCCGGGAACACTGAAGCTTTCTTT.

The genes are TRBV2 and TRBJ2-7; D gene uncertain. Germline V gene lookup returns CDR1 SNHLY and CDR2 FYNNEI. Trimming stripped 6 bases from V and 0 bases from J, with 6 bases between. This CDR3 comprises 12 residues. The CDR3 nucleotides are TGTGCCAGCAGGGTTAGCTCCTACGAGCAGTACTTC. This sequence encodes CASRVSSYEQYF.

CDR3 residues: CASKAQSMANYGYTF. As DNA, the CDR3 is TGTGCCAGCAAGGCACAGTCGATGGCTAACTATGGCTACACCTTC. The chain has TRBV6-5 and TRBJ1-2; D gene unclear. This CDR3 has 15 amino acids. The germline gives CDR1 MNHEY, CDR2 SVGAGI. Trimming pared 7 bases from V and 0 bases from J, leaving 15 bases between.